The T cell receptor (beta chain) under discussion was sequenced for a study of spatial heterogeneity in lung cancer. Turning to the study itself: Beta-chain sequences were consistently detected more often than alpha-chain sequences. Averaged across combinations, each unique TCR and UMI pairing appeared more than ten times in raw reads, which were uncorrected. Findings and caveats of the study: Relative to follow-up, resection was when ubiquitous expanded tumor TCRs appeared more in blood.

Time point: blood at routine non-recurrence follow-up after resection. No cells were sorted before sequencing. The whole RNA sequenced was extracted from tumor, nontumor lung or frozen PBMC. TCRdb reprocessed the 5' RACE reads with MiXCR, giving one entry per CDR3 protein. The sample contains roughly 71,000 distinct CDR3 sequences, 8% to 10% of which appear only once. A remark on this clonotype: The target antigen is unknown.

From germline, CDR1 is SGHRS and CDR2 YFSETQ. This CDR3 region has 13 residues. Trimming left V 0 bases short and J 6 bases short, with 7 bases between. This TCR came from a female donor with early-stage non-small cell lung cancer. The material was PBMCs, obtained at follow-up. The chain couples TRBV5-1 to TRBJ2-1, with no clear D. The CDR3 DNA reads as TGCGCCAGCAGCTTGGTTACTGTCAATGAGCAGTTCTTC. Amino acid sequence: CASSLVTVNEQFF.